The subject of this entry is one TCR beta chain. The antigen is undetermined. V lost 5 bases to trimming and J lost 4 bases, with 12 bases between them. The CDR3 is 13 amino acids. CDR1 SEHNR and CDR2 FQNEAQ come from the germline V gene (reference sequence). The source of the sample is a study of post-analysis software for immune sequencing data. The study, taken as a whole, reports: With TRBV5-6, TRBV5-1 and TRBV20-1 included, about five TRBV segments were more frequent in patients than in controls. Diversity measured as normalized Chao1 was significantly lower in multiple sclerosis patients than in controls.

Unique molecular identifiers were built into the TCR beta cDNA libraries. MiXCR, run by TCRdb on the PCR reads, gives a single entry per CDR3 protein. The sample carries roughly 400,000 distinct CDR3 sequences, about 39% recorded once. This rearrangement joins TRBV7-9 to TRBJ2-7, with D hard to call. This clonotype originated in a girl aged 2 to 9 with multiple sclerosis. Sequenced input: blood. The CDR3 region is CASSDGSSYEQYF. The CDR3 DNA is TGTGCCAGCAGCGATGGATCCTCGTACGAGCAGTACTTC.